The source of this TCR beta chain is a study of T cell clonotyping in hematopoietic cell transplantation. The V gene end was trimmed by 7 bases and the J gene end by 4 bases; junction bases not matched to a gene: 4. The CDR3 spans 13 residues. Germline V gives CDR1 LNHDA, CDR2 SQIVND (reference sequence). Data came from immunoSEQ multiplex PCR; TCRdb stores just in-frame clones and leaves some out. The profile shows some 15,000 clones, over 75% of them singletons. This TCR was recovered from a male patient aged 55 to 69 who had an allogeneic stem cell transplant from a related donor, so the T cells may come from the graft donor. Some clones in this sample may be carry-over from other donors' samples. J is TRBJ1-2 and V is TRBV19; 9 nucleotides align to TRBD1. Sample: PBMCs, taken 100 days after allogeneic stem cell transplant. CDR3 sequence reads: CASKGQGSYGYTF. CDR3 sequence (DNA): TGTGCCAGTAAGGGACAGGGAAGCTATGGCTACACCTTC.